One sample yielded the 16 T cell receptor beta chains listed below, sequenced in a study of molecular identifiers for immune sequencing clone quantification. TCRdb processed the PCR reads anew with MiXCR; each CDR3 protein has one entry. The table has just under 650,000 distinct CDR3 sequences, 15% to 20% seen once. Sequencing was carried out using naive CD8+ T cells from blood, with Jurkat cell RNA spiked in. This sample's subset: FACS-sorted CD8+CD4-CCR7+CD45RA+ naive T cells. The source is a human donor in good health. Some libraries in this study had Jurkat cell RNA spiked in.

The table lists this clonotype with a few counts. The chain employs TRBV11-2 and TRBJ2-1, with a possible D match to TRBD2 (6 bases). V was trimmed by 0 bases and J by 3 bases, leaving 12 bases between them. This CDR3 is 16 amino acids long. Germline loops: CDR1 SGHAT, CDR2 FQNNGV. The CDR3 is CASSLEFSGYYNEQFF. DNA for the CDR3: TGTGCCAGCAGCTTAGAGTTTAGCGGCTACTACAATGAGCAGTTCTTC.

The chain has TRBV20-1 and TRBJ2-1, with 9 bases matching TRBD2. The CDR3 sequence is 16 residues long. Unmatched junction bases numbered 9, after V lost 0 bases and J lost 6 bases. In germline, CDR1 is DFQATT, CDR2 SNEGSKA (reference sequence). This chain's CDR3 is CSAREVTSGLVNEQFF. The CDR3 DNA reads TGCAGTGCTAGAGAAGTGACTAGCGGATTGGTCAATGAGCAGTTCTTC.

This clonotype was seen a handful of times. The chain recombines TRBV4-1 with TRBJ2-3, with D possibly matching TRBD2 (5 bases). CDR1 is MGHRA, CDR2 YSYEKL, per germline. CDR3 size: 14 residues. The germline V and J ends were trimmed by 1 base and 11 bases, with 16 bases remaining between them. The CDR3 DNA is TGCGCCAGCAGCCAAGGGCTGGAGGTGTGGGGGCAGTATTTT. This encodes CASSQGLEVWGQYF.

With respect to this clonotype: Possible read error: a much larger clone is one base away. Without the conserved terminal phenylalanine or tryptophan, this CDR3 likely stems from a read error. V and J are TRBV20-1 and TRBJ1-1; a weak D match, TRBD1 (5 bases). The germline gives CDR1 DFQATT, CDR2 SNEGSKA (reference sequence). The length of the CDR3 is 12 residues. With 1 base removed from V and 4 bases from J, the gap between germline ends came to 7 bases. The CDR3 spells CSARVRGTEAFS. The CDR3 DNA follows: TGCAGTGCTAGAGTTAGGGGCACTGAAGCTTTCTCT.

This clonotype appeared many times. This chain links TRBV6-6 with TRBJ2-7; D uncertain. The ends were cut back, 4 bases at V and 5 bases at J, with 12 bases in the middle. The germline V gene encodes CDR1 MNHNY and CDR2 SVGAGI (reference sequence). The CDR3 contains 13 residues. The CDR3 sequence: CASSFTRLDEQYF. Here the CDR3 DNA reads TGTGCCAGCAGTTTCACACGGCTGGACGAGCAGTACTTC.

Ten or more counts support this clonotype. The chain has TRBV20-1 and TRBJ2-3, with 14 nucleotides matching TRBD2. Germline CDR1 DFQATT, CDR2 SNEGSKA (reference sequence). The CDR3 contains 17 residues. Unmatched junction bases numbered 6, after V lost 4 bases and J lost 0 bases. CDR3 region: CSATTSGGGASTDTQYF. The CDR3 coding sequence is TGCAGTGCTACGACTAGCGGGGGGGGGGCTAGCACAGATACGCAGTATTTT.

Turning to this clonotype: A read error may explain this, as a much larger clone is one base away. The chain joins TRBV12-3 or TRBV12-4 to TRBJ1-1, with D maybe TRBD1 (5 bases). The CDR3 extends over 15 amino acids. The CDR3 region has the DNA TGTGCCAGCAGTCCAAGACAGTACTCGAACACTAAAGCTTTCTTT. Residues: CASSPRQYSNTKAFF.

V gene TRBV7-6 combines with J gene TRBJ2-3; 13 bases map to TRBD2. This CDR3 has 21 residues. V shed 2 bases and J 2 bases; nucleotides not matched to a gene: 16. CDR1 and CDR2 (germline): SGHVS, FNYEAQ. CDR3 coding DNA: TGTGCCAGCAGCTTACCGACCGGACTAGCGGGAGAGAGGGAGCTCACAGATACGCAGTATTTT. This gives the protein CASSLPTGLAGERELTDTQYF.

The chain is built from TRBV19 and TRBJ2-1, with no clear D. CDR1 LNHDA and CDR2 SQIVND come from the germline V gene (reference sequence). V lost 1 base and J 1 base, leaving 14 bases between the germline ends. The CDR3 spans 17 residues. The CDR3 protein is CASSIGSGQESYNEQFF. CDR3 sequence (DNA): TGTGCCAGTAGTATAGGTTCCGGCCAGGAGTCCTACAATGAGCAGTTCTTC.

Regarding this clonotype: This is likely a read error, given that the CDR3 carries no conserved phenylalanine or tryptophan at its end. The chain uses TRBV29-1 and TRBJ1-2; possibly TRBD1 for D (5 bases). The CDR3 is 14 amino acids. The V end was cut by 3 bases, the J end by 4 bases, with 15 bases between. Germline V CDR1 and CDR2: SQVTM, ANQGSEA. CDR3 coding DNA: TGCAGCGTTGAGCCCGGGAGGGACCCCTATGGCTACACCTCC. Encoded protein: CSVEPGRDPYGYTS.

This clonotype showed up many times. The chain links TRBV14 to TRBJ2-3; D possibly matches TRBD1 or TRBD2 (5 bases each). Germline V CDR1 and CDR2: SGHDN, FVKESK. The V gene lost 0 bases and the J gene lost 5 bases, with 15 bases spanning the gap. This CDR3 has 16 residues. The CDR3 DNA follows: TGTGCCAGCAGCCAAGAGGGACGCGGGCCGCAAGATACGCAGTATTTT. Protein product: CASSQEGRGPQDTQYF. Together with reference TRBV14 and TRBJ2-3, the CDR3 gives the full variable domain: EAGVTQFPSHSVIEKGQTVTLRCDPISGHDNLYWYRRVMGKEIKFLLHFVKESKQDESGMPNNRFLAERTGGTYSTLKVQPAELEDSGVYFCASSQEGRGPQDTQYFGPGTRLTVL.

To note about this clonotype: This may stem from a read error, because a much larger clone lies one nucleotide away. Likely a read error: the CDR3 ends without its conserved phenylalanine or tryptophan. CDR3 nucleotide sequence: TGCAGCGTTGAGCAGCGGGATGGGTCCTACGAGCAGTACTCC. Protein product: CSVEQRDGSYEQYS. The chain links TRBV29-1 to TRBJ2-7; 7 nucleotides line up with TRBD2. With V trimmed by 3 bases and J by 1 base, 6 bases remained unmatched. This CDR3 is built from 14 residues. Germline V gene sequence: CDR1 SQVTM, CDR2 ANQGSEA.

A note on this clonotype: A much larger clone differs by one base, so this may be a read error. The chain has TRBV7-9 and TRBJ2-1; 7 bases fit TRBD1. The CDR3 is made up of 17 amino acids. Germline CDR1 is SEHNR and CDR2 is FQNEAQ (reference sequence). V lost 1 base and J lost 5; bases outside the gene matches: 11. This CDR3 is CASSLDLGTAVHNEQFF. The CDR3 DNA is TGTGCCAGCAGCTTAGATTTAGGGACAGCGGTTCACAATGAGCAGTTCTTC.

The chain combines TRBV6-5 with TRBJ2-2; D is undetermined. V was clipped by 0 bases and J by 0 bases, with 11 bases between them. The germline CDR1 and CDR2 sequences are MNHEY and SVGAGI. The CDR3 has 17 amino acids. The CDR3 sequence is CASSYSMQYANTGELFF. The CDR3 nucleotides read TGTGCCAGCAGTTACTCGATGCAGTACGCGAACACCGGGGAGCTGTTTTTT.

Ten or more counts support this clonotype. The CDR3 nucleotides read TGTGCCAGCAGTTCTTACCGGGACAGGGTTTACTTC. Translated: CASSSYRDRVYF. V usage is TRBV28 and J usage is TRBJ2-5, with TRBD1 matching over 9 bases. CDR1 is MDHEN and CDR2 is SYDVKM in the germline V gene. CDR3 length equals 12 residues. Trimming took 4 bases from V and 14 from J; bases not matched to a gene: 8.

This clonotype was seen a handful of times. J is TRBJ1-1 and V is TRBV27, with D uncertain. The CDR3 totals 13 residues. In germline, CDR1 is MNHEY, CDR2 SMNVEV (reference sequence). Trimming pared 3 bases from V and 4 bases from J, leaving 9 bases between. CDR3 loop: CASSFLGITEAFF. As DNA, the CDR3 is TGTGCCAGCAGTTTCCTCGGTATCACTGAAGCTTTCTTT.